The 9 T cell receptor beta chains reported below all come from one sample, sequenced in a study of beta chain features in type 1 diabetes. Every isolated RNA sample was fully reverse transcribed, so sequencing captured expressed TCRB transcripts. The protocol was immunoSEQ multiplex PCR, while the TCRdb copy is restricted to in-frame clones and leaves out a portion. The sample consists of roughly 610,000 clones, around a sixth of them appearing once. Sequencing used naive CD4+ T cells from blood. The receptors originated from a man aged 18 to 35 in good health.

The rearrangement uses TRBV23-1 and TRBJ1-3; D remains unclear. TRBV23-1 is sorted into the ORF group, with uncertain function. The V end was cut by 8 bases, the J end by 7 bases, with 15 bases between. The CDR3 consists of 13 residues. The CDR3 region has the DNA TGCGCCAGCCCGCTCGAAGCCTCCAACACCATATATTTT. Translated, it gives CASPLEASNTIYF.

This clone has more than one count but fewer than ten. The gene calls are TRBV10-3 and TRBJ2-7; 10 nucleotides agree with TRBD1. Germline V CDR1 and CDR2: ENHRY, SYGVKD. This CDR3 contains 16 residues. Trimming cost V 4 bases and J 6 bases; bases outside gene matches: 12. In DNA form, the CDR3 reads TGTGCCATCAGTGGGGGGACAGGGGCCTCTAGGTTCGAGCAGTACTTC. It codes for CAISGGTGASRFEQYF.

This clone has more than one count but fewer than ten. The CDR3 region is CASSLQGGGAPDTQYF. CDR3 coding DNA: TGCGCCAGCAGCTTGCAAGGCGGGGGGGCCCCAGATACGCAGTATTTT. V and J are TRBV5-1 and TRBJ2-3, with 9 bases identical to TRBD2. CDR1 is SGHRS, CDR2 YFSETQ, per germline. V lost 1 base and J lost 4; bases outside the gene matches: 7. This CDR3 comprises 16 residues. The full variable domain, with the rest looked up from reference TRBV5-1 and TRBJ2-3, is KAGVTQTPRYLIKTRGQQVTLSCSPISGHRSVSWYQQTPGQGLQFLFEYFSETQRNKGNFPGRFSGRQFSNSRSEMNVSTLELGDSALYLCASSLQGGGAPDTQYFGPGTRLTVL.

The rearrangement uses TRBV18 and TRBJ1-4; tentative D call: TRBD1 (5 bases). The CDR3 is 14 residues long. Germline assignment: CDR1 KGHSH and CDR2 LQKENI. V was trimmed by 3 bases and J by 4 bases, leaving 9 bases between them. DNA for the CDR3: TGTGCCAGCTCACCCCGACAGATTAATGAAAAACTGTTTTTT. Encoded protein: CASSPRQINEKLFF.

The V gene is TRBV7-2, the J gene TRBJ2-7; 13 bases are a match to TRBD2. The germline V gene encodes CDR1 SGHTA and CDR2 FQGNSA. This CDR3 contains 15 residues. V trimming: 1 base; J trimming: 3 bases; junction bases outside the gene matches: 0. The CDR3: CASSLGLAGGYEQYF. CDR3 in DNA: TGTGCCAGCAGCTTAGGACTAGCGGGAGGCTACGAGCAGTACTTC.

This clone was seen more than once but under ten times. The CDR3 sequence is CASISRRGTAEETQYF. CDR3 sequence (DNA): TGTGCCAGCATTTCCCGCCGGGGGACGGCTGAAGAGACCCAGTACTTC. V usage is TRBV2 and J usage is TRBJ2-5; D possibly corresponds to TRBD2 (6 bases). The CDR3 spans 16 residues. CDR1 and CDR2 (germline): SNHLY, FYNNEI. The ends were cut back, 7 bases at V and 3 bases at J, with 21 bases in the middle.

CDR3 loop: CASSLARGTSENEQFF. The DNA for the CDR3 is TGCGCCAGCAGCTTGGCCCGGGGGACGAGCGAGAATGAGCAGTTCTTC. The chain has TRBV5-1 and TRBJ2-1; the D gene is possibly TRBD2 (6 bases). With 0 bases removed from V and 7 bases from J, the gap between germline ends came to 17 bases. The CDR3 length is 16 residues. In germline, CDR1 is SGHRS, CDR2 YFSETQ.

The chain combines TRBV6-5 with TRBJ1-2; TRBD1 is a possible D gene (5 bases). This CDR3 is built from 14 residues. Trimming removed 5 bases at V and 2 bases at J, with 12 bases between. Germline-derived CDR1 and CDR2 are MNHEY and SVGAGI. As DNA, the CDR3 is TGTGCCAGCAGTCCGGGACTCCTAAACTATGGCTACACCTTC. Residues: CASSPGLLNYGYTF.

The V and J genes are TRBV7-9 and TRBJ2-2; TRBD1 aligns across 7 bases. The length of the CDR3 is 18 residues. The germline V gene encodes CDR1 SEHNR and CDR2 FQNEAQ (reference sequence). V lost 5 bases to trimming and J lost 3 bases; unmatched junction nucleotides: 15. CDR3 in DNA: TGTGCCAGCAGCCGAACCGGGACAGTGACTGGCGACACCGGGGAGCTGTTTTTT. Translating it yields CASSRTGTVTGDTGELFF.